This is a list of T cell receptor beta chains from one sample in a study of T-cell reconstitution after alpha-beta-depleted transplantation in children. TCRdb recomputed calls from the PCR reads with MiXCR, one row per CDR3 protein. The sample includes 150,000 to 250,000 distinct CDR3 sequences, 13% to 15% of them seen just once. Specimen: PBMCs from the stem cell graft donor, collected from the stem cell graft. These receptors originate from a human donor who donated a stem cell graft to a child with acute lymphoblastic leukemia. Each CDR3 is given with its conserved first and last residue. Each record gives: CDR3 length, V gene, CDR3 protein.

13 | TRBV29-1 | CSVRESRTDTQYF
13 | TRBV20-1 | CSARRSASYEQYF
16 | TRBV7-9 | CASSGTSGGTTDTQYF
19 | TRBV5-6 | CASSLDLAAGDWSTDTQYF
14 | TRBV7-9 | CASSLTGGATEAFF
14 | TRBV5-4 | CASSLRSSYNEQFF
12 | TRBV29-1 | CSVEDRINEQFF
16 | TRBV10-3 | CAISEDRGKGNQPQHF
15 | TRBV5-1 | CASSGSDLSAGELFF
12 | TRBV20-1 | CSASGPLYEQYF
14 | TRBV27 | CASSLFKGASEAFF
15 | TRBV20-1 | CSASPRWADLREQYF
14 | TRBV29-1 | CSVEGTGEDQPQHF
12 | TRBV6-6 | CASSPGSYVGYF
16 | TRBV20-1 | CSAPGLAGEVAGELFF
18 | TRBV7-9 | CASSLGGVGRERRNEQFF
13 | TRBV5-1 | CASSLSDWDSQYF
18 | TRBV4-2 | CASSQGEKREGQNNEQFF
15 | TRBV5-1 | CASSLEGGGVNEQFF
13 | TRBV7-8 | CASSGTSRVGAFF
20 | TRBV11-1 | CASRPTSGTSGRENYNEQFF
14 | TRBV5-1 | CASSLAGRDDEQYF
13 | TRBV12-3/TRBV12-4 | CASSLTGADEQFF
14 | TRBV5-1 | CASSNRDTQETQYF
13 | TRBV29-1 | CSVEDRGSYGYTF
12 | TRBV10-3 | CAISEGLDEQYF
15 | TRBV7-9 | CASSPQSGGRGEQYF
15 | TRBV5-1 | CASSLSLNQGAEAFF
16 | TRBV5-1 | CASSRPTGMNTGELFF
19 | TRBV12-3/TRBV12-4 | CASSPPMASGLWGGAEQYF
17 | TRBV19 | CASSTKAARRLNQPQHF
15 | TRBV20-1 | CSARGLGEGNYGYTF
13 | TRBV7-7 | CASSFESGGEQYF
12 | TRBV29-1 | CSVTRAHNEQFF
15 | TRBV27 | CASGTSGINTGELFF